This T cell receptor beta chain was captured in a study of OX40 agonist ivuxolimab in advanced cancers. Across the study: Two patients with cutaneous melanoma and one with hepatocellular carcinoma, three in total, showed partial responses. Study results and limitations: Expanded clones tended on average to be more numerous among CD8+ T cells than CD4+.

V was trimmed by 0 bases and J by 8 bases, leaving 22 bases between them. The CDR3 extends over 17 amino acids. Germline V gene sequence: CDR1 MGHRA, CDR2 YSYEKL. Notes on this clone: Its target is not known.

TCRdb keeps only in-frame clones here, not all; method: immunoSEQ multiplex PCR. The sample includes 45,000 to 60,000 clones, about 91% seen only once; the top ten take around 4%. Patients with a history of autoimmune disease or on systemic immunosuppression were excluded. The receptor's source is an adult with an advanced solid tumor such as melanoma, head and neck, liver or kidney cancer. Sequenced here: CD4+ or CD8+ T cells sorted from blood, sampled in a trial of the OX40 agonist ivuxolimab. This chain uses TRBV4-1 with TRBJ1-2; D possibly corresponds to TRBD1 (6 bases). The CDR3 DNA sequence: TGCGCCAGCAGCCAAGATCAATTGGGGGCGGGTCTTTCGGGCTACACCTTC. The encoded protein is CASSQDQLGAGLSGYTF.